This TCR beta chain came from a study of shared clonotypes between healthy human individuals. The repertoire was sequenced with immunoSEQ multiplex PCR; TCRdb's copy has only in-frame clones and lacks some. In the table there are about 1 million clones, about three quarters of which are singletons. The CDR3 sequence is 16 residues long. The germline CDR1 and CDR2 sequences are SGHRS and YFSETQ. J gave up 1 base and V 1 base, and 4 bases lay outside the gene matches. Findings and limits, study-wide: The study drew on few donors, limiting represented genetic and exposure-history diversity. Shared across a few donors were roughly 5.3% of the naive CD4 clonotypes.

In regard to this clone: Its antigen is unknown.

Sequenced material: memory CD4+ T cells sorted from blood. The subset denotes: CD45RA-negative fraction. The clonotype originates from a man aged 18 to 30 in good health. This rearrangement joins TRBV5-1 to TRBJ2-5, with 10 bases lining up with TRBD2. CDR3 sequence: CASSLRPSGGQETQYF. The CDR3 DNA sequence: TGCGCCAGCAGCTTGCGGCCTAGCGGGGGCCAAGAGACCCAGTACTTC. Looking up the rest from reference TRBV5-1 and TRBJ2-5 gives the full variable domain: KAGVTQTPRYLIKTRGQQVTLSCSPISGHRSVSWYQQTPGQGLQFLFEYFSETQRNKGNFPGRFSGRQFSNSRSEMNVSTLELGDSALYLCASSLRPSGGQETQYFGPGTRLLVL.